This T cell receptor beta chain is drawn from a study of T-cell memory formation after mild COVID-19. The wider study: The study found TCR clusters largely donor specific. Study results and limitations: Balance between CD4 and CD8 was seen in clones contracting day 15 to 85, and a CD4+ lean was seen in later expanders. Pre-infection memory held some responding clones, suggesting pre-existing cross-reactive T cells responded.

From the 5' RACE reads, TCRdb called clonotypes with MiXCR, one entry per CDR3 protein. The table lists about 560,000 distinct CDR3 sequences, around 15% of them singletons, with 8.1% in the top ten. This clonotype has a handful of counts. As yet, its antigen is unknown. The V gene lost 6 bases and the J gene lost 12 bases, with 18 bases spanning the gap. This CDR3 comprises 12 residues. CDR1 DFQATT and CDR2 SNEGSKA come from the germline V gene (reference sequence). The genes are TRBV20-1 and TRBJ2-1; possibly TRBD1 for D (5 bases). The sequenced sample consisted of PBMCs or a T cell subset sorted from them (not recorded which). This receptor was obtained from an adult woman who had mild COVID-19 (a few samples of this study predate the infection). Cell type and time point are not known. The CDR3 coding sequence is TGCAGTGCGACCCCAGGGAATTCGGTGCAGTTCTTC. Protein product: CSATPGNSVQFF.